The 25 T cell receptor beta chains reported below all come from one sample, sequenced in a study of blood T cell repertoires in COVID-19 (dated by TCRdb to about 2020). The library was built by means of the immunoSEQ multiplex PCR assay. In TCRdb, the immuneACCESS table is reduced to in-frame sequences with V and J assigned. These tables do not hold every clone; where another copy was compared, an unresolved V gene accounts for under half, and the others remain unexplained. Within this sample are over 250,000 clones, with 87% of them counted one time only. The top ten clonotypes cover less than 1.6% of the sample. What was sequenced was peripheral blood. These receptors were collected from a middle-aged woman who had recovered from COVID-19.

This clone has just one count. This sequence joins TRBV18 and TRBJ2-7; 9 bases map to TRBD1. In germline, CDR1 is KGHSH, CDR2 LQKENI. The CDR3 length is 14 residues. V trimming: 5 bases; J trimming: 6 bases; junction bases outside the gene matches: 8. The CDR3 nucleotides are TGTGCCAGCTCAATCCAGGACAGGGGAGGCGAGCAGTACTTC. It yields the protein CASSIQDRGGEQYF.

The V gene is TRBV14, the J gene TRBJ1-2, with D unclear. Trimming removed 2 bases from V and 5 bases from J, with 9 bases in between. CDR1 is SGHDN and CDR2 is FVKESK in the germline V gene. The CDR3 extends over 13 amino acids. CDR3 residues: CASSQWEGYGYTF. The CDR3 nucleotides are TGTGCCAGCAGCCAATGGGAGGGATATGGCTACACCTTC.

The CDR3 DNA is TGCGCCAGCAGCCCTTTCGGCACTGAAGCTTTCTTT. This sequence encodes CASSPFGTEAFF. The chain links TRBV5-1 to TRBJ1-1; no firm D call. V was pared by 4 bases and J by 4 bases, with 8 bases between. The CDR3 spans 12 residues. Germline CDR1 and CDR2: SGHRS and YFSETQ.

The chain uses TRBV30 and TRBJ2-4; tentative D call: TRBD1 (7 bases). CDR3 length equals 16 residues. Between the trimmed V and J ends, which lost 2 bases and 7 bases, there was a span of 21 bases. The germline gives CDR1 GTSNPN, CDR2 SVGIG (reference sequence). The chain's CDR3 is CAWSTRTGGMWNIQYF. The CDR3 DNA reads as TGTGCCTGGAGTACTCGGACAGGAGGGATGTGGAACATTCAGTACTTC.

Notes on this clone: Other DNA variants within this sample encode the same CDR3. This chain links TRBV10-2 with TRBJ1-3; 7 bases map to TRBD1. Germline lookup yields CDR1 WSHSY and CDR2 SAAADI. V dropped 7 bases and J dropped 0; count of bases not matched to a gene: 9. The CDR3 covers 16 residues. This CDR3 is CASTGDSRGSGNTIYF. DNA for the CDR3: TGCGCCAGCACGGGGGACAGTCGGGGCTCTGGAAACACCATATATTTT.

The rearrangement uses TRBV2 and TRBJ2-5, with a possible D match to TRBD2 (6 bases). The V and J ends lost 6 bases and 4 bases respectively, with 15 bases between them. CDR1 and CDR2 (germline): SNHLY, FYNNEI. The CDR3 is 14 residues long. The CDR3 bases are TGTGCCAGCAGCCCAAGCCCCGGGAGAGAGACCCAGTACTTC. Amino acid sequence: CASSPSPGRETQYF.

The chain is built from TRBV7-6 and TRBJ2-1, with TRBD1 identical over 9 bases. The CDR3 loop spans 16 amino acids. Germline V gene sequence: CDR1 SGHVS, CDR2 FNYEAQ. V lost 4 bases and J lost 7; bases outside the gene matches: 11. The DNA of the CDR3 is TGTGCCAGCAGCTCACCCGGGACAGGGACCGATAATGAGCAGTTCTTC. It translates to CASSSPGTGTDNEQFF. Filled out from reference TRBV7-6 and TRBJ2-1, the complete variable domain reads GAGVSQSPRYKVTKRGQDVALRCDPISGHVSLYWYRQALGQGPEFLTYFNYEAQQDKSGLPNDRFSAERPEGSISTLTIQRTEQRDSAMYRCASSSPGTGTDNEQFFGPGTRLTVL.

This clone was picked up a small number of times. The V gene is TRBV19, the J gene TRBJ1-3; TRBD1 matches at 7 bases. V gave up 3 bases and J gave up 8 bases; unmatched junction bases: 4. Germline assignment: CDR1 LNHDA and CDR2 SQIVND (reference sequence). The CDR3 consists of 13 residues. In nucleotides, the CDR3 is TGTGCCAGTAGTATCACAGGGGTGGACACCATATATTTT. It encodes CASSITGVDTIYF.

The rearrangement links TRBV23-1 to TRBJ2-5, with 7 bases fitting TRBD2. TRBV23-1 is an ORF, and what it does is uncertain. The CDR3 totals 16 residues. The ends lost 0 bases at V and 4 bases at J; junction bases unmatched: 8. The CDR3 protein is CASSQSRGGARETQYF. CDR3 nucleotide sequence: TGCGCCAGCAGTCAATCGCGGGGAGGGGCGCGAGAGACCCAGTACTTC.

This sequence joins TRBV18 and TRBJ1-2, with D uncertain. V was pared by 0 bases and J by 5 bases, with 10 bases between. Germline loops: CDR1 KGHSH, CDR2 LQKENI. The CDR3 spans 14 residues. The CDR3 DNA sequence: TGTGCCAGCTCACCACCGGCAGGAGGGTATGGCTACACCTTC. This codes for CASSPPAGGYGYTF.

The genes are TRBV4-1 and TRBJ2-3, with 9 bases aligning to TRBD1. CDR1 is MGHRA, CDR2 YSYEKL, per germline. With V trimmed by 2 bases and J by 6 bases, 9 bases remained unmatched. CDR3 length: 16 amino acids. The chain's CDR3 is CASSQTGGAGPDTQYF. CDR3 nucleotide sequence: TGCGCCAGCAGCCAAACAGGGGGCGCAGGGCCCGATACGCAGTATTTT.

The CDR3 protein is CASSGTGPGNTIYF. The CDR3 region has the DNA TGTGCCAGCAGCGGGACAGGGCCTGGAAACACCATATATTTT. The V gene is TRBV9, the J gene TRBJ1-3; TRBD1 agrees at 8 bases. V lost 3 bases, J lost 2 bases, and 1 base stayed unmatched. The CDR3 has 14 amino acids. The germline V gene encodes CDR1 SGDLS and CDR2 YYNGEE.

This chain uses TRBV5-5 with TRBJ2-7, with D maybe TRBD1 (5 bases). Germline V gene data show CDR1 as SGHKS and CDR2 as YYEKEE (reference sequence). V lost 0 bases and J 5 bases, leaving 12 bases between the germline ends. The CDR3 covers 14 residues. CDR3 DNA sequence: TGTGCCAGCAGCTTGGAAGTCAGGGCCAACGAGCAGTACTTC. This encodes CASSLEVRANEQYF.

This rearrangement joins TRBV3-1 (or the pseudogene TRBV3-2) to TRBJ2-2; 7 nucleotides align to TRBD2. The CDR3 contains 15 residues. After removal of 4 bases from V and 1 base from J, the junction contained 3 bases not matched to a gene. CDR1 LGHDT and CDR2 YNNKEL come from the germline V gene (reference sequence). Written as DNA, the CDR3 is TGTGCCAGCAGCCTGAGCGGGGAGAACACCGGGGAGCTGTTTTTT. It yields the protein CASSLSGENTGELFF.

The V gene is TRBV5-4, the J gene TRBJ1-1, with D perhaps TRBD1 (5 bases). Germline CDR1 reads SGHNT; CDR2 reads YYREEE (reference sequence). This CDR3 has 17 amino acids. V was pared by 3 bases and J by 4 bases, with 22 bases between. DNA for the CDR3: TGTGCCAGCAGCTGGGGGGGGACTCCCCTCACGGGCACTGAAGCTTTCTTT. This encodes CASSWGGTPLTGTEAFF. The variable domain in full, completed from reference TRBV5-4 and TRBJ1-1, reads ETGVTQSPTHLIKTRGQQVTLRCSSQSGHNTVSWYQQALGQGPQFIFQYYREEENGRGNFPPRFSGLQFPNYSSELNVNALELDDSALYLCASSWGGTPLTGTEAFFGQGTRLTVV.

The CDR3 here is CASSLVREQYF. CDR3 DNA: TGCGCCAGCAGTCTCGTGCGGGAGCAGTACTTC. The V and J genes are TRBV23-1 and TRBJ2-7; D not resolved. TRBV23-1 is an ORF for which the function is uncertain. CDR3 length: 11 amino acids. V lost 4 bases to trimming and J lost 7 bases, with 8 bases between them.

This chain connects TRBV2 to TRBJ2-6, with D tentatively TRBD2 (5 bases). The germline V and J ends were trimmed by 10 bases and 2 bases, with 21 bases remaining between them. Per the germline V gene, CDR1 is SNHLY and CDR2 is FYNNEI. The CDR3 contains 17 residues. The CDR3 DNA follows: TGTGCCACCAACATGAGGGCTCAGGCAACTGGGGCCAACGTCCTGACTTTC. It yields the protein CATNMRAQATGANVLTF.

V gene TRBV18 combines with J gene TRBJ1-6, with TRBD1 matching 8 bases. The V segment lost 2 bases and the J segment 9 bases; nucleotides outside the gene matches: 6. Per germline, CDR1 KGHSH and CDR2 LQKENI. The CDR3 length is 15 residues. This CDR3 is CASSPGQGVGSPLHF. In DNA form, the CDR3 reads TGTGCCAGCTCACCAGGACAGGGTGTCGGTTCACCCCTCCACTTT.

The chain combines TRBV6-2 or TRBV6-3 with TRBJ1-5; weak D call: TRBD1 (5 bases). The CDR3 contains 15 residues. Germline V gene sequence: CDR1 MNHEY, CDR2 SVGEGT. The V gene lost 5 bases and the J gene lost 4 bases, with 15 bases spanning the gap. CDR3 amino acids: CASSARGTPNQPQHF. DNA for the CDR3: TGTGCCAGCAGTGCCCGGGGGACTCCTAATCAGCCCCAGCATTTT.

J is TRBJ2-3 and V is TRBV6-5, with a possible D match to TRBD2 (5 bases). Trimming cost V 6 bases and J 7 bases, with 8 bases left between them. The CDR3 runs 11 residues. The germline gives CDR1 MNHEY, CDR2 SVGAGI. The CDR3 spells CASSPGNTQYF. CDR3 DNA: TGTGCCAGCAGCCCGGGGAATACGCAGTATTTT.

The chain carries TRBV3-1 (or the pseudogene TRBV3-2) and TRBJ2-1; no clear D gene. Germline-derived CDR1 and CDR2 are LGHDT and YNNKEL (reference sequence). Trimming removed 1 base from V and 6 bases from J, with 10 bases in between. This CDR3 is built from 14 residues. The CDR3 bases are TGTGCCAGCAGCCAAGTGATGGAGAGCAATGAGCAGTTCTTC. Translation: CASSQVMESNEQFF.

The CDR3 nucleotides read TGTGCCAGTAGTCCTAGGATAGCCCCAGATACGCAGTATTTT. Its protein product is CASSPRIAPDTQYF. The rearrangement links TRBV19 to TRBJ2-3, with D uncertain. Germline V lookup: CDR1 LNHDA, CDR2 SQIVND (reference sequence). The CDR3 consists of 14 residues. V gave up 5 bases and J gave up 4 bases, with 13 bases separating them.

The chain combines TRBV3-1 (or the pseudogene TRBV3-2) with TRBJ1-2; 8 nucleotides align to TRBD1. The CDR3 totals 15 residues. In germline, CDR1 is LGHDT, CDR2 YNNKEL (reference sequence). Unmatched junction bases numbered 6, after V lost 0 bases and J lost 6 bases. This chain's CDR3 is CASSQDPSRGHGYTF. DNA of the CDR3: TGTGCCAGCAGCCAAGATCCCAGCAGGGGGCATGGCTACACCTTC.

This chain uses TRBV27 with TRBJ1-4; D is undetermined. The ends were cut back, 5 bases at V and 7 bases at J, with 8 bases in the middle. This CDR3 has 12 residues. Germline lookup yields CDR1 MNHEY and CDR2 SMNVEV (reference sequence). This CDR3 is CASSPPGEKLFF. CDR3 sequence (DNA): TGTGCCAGCAGTCCGCCGGGTGAAAAACTGTTTTTT.

This clone was observed once. This chain joins TRBV9 and TRBJ2-3; TRBD2 agrees at 10 bases. CDR3 length equals 16 residues. Germline V CDR1 and CDR2: SGDLS, YYNGEE. The trim removed 0 bases at V and 2 bases at J, leaving 3 bases unmatched. For the CDR3, the DNA is TGTGCCAGCAGCGTAGACAGCGGGGGGGCCACAGATACGCAGTATTTT. It translates to CASSVDSGGATDTQYF.